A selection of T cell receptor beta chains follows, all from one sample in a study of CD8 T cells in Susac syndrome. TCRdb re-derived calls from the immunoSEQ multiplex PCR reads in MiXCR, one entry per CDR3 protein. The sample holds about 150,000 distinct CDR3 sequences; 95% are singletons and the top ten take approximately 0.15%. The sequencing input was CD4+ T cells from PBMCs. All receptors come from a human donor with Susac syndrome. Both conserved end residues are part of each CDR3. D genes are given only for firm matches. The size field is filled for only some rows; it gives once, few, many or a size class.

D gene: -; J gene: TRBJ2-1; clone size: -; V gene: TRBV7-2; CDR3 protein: CASSPDLEQFF; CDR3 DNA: TGTGCCAGCAGCCCCGACCTTGAGCAGTTCTTC
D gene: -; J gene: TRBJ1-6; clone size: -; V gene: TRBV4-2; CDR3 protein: CASSQEGGRINSPLHF; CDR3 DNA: TGTGCCAGCAGCCAAGAGGGGGGCAGGATTAATTCACCCCTCCACTTT
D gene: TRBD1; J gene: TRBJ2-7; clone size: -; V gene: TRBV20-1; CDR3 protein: CSARDRTGVHEQYF; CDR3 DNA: TGCAGTGCTAGAGATCGGACAGGGGTCCACGAGCAGTACTTC
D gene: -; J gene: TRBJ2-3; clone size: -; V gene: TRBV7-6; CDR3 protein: CASSPLPSASTDTQYF; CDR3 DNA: TGTGCCAGCAGCCCTCTGCCAAGCGCGAGCACAGATACGCAGTATTTT
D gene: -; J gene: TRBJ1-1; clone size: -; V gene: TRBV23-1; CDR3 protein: CASSQSRRLNTEAFF; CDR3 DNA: TGCGCCAGCAGTCAATCGAGAAGATTGAACACTGAAGCTTTCTTT
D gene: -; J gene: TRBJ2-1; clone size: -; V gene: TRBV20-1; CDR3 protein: CSATLDSYNEQFF; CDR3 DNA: TGCAGTGCTACCCTGGACTCCTACAATGAGCAGTTCTTC
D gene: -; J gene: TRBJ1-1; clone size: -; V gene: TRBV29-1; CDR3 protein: CSVPAPPNTEAFF; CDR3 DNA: TGCAGCGTTCCGGCACCCCCGAACACTGAAGCTTTCTTT
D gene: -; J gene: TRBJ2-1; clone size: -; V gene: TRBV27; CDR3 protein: CASSSRHLNNEQFF; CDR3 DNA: TGTGCCAGCAGTTCCCGACACTTAAACAATGAGCAGTTCTTC
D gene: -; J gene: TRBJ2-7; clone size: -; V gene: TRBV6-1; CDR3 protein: CASKTDSRGSYEQYF; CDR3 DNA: TGTGCCAGCAAGACGGACAGCCGAGGGTCCTACGAGCAGTACTTC
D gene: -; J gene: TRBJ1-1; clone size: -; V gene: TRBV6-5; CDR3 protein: CASSGPGHTEAFF; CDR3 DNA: TGTGCCAGCAGTGGGCCAGGGCACACTGAAGCTTTCTTT
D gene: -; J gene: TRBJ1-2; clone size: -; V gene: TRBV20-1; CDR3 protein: CSAKRDTYGYTF; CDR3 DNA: TGCAGTGCGAAACGGGACACGTATGGCTACACCTTC
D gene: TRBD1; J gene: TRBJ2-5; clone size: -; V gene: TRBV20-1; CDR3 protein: CSARGTGRAETQYF; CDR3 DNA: TGCAGTGCTAGGGGGACAGGGAGGGCAGAGACCCAGTACTTC
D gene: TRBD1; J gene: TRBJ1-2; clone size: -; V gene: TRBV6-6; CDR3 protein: CASSYSLGQAIYGYTF; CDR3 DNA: TGTGCCAGCAGTTACTCCCTGGGACAGGCGATCTATGGCTACACCTTC
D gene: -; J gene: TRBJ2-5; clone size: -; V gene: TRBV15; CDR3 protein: CATSSWDQETQYF; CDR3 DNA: TGTGCCACCAGCAGCTGGGACCAAGAGACCCAGTACTTC
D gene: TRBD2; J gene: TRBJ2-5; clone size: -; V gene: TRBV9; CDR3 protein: CASSFGGGPETQYF; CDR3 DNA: TGTGCCAGCAGCTTCGGGGGGGGGCCAGAGACCCAGTACTTC
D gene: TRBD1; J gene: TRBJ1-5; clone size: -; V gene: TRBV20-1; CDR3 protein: CSAGTGVEQPQHF; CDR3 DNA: TGCAGTGCTGGCACAGGGGTCGAGCAGCCCCAGCATTTT
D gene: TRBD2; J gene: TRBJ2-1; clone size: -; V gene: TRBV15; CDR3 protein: CATSSGGAVDEQFF; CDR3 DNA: TGTGCCACCAGCAGCGGGGGGGCCGTGGATGAGCAGTTCTTC
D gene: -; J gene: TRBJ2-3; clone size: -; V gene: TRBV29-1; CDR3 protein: CSFRRASTDTQYF; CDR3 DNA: TGCAGCTTTCGGAGGGCGAGCACAGATACGCAGTATTTT
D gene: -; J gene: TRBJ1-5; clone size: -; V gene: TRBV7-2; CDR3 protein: CASSSITRQPQHF; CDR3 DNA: TGTGCCAGCAGCTCCATAACTCGTCAGCCCCAGCATTTT
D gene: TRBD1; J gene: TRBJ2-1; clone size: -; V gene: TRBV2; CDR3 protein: CASSWDRTRNEQFF; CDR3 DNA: TGTGCCAGCAGTTGGGACAGGACTCGCAATGAGCAGTTCTTC
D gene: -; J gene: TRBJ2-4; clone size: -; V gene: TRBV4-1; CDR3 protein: CASSQVSVLAKNIQYF; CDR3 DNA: TGCGCCAGCAGCCAAGTATCAGTACTAGCCAAAAACATTCAGTACTTC
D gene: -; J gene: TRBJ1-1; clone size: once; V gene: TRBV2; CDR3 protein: CASSESQGMNTEAFF; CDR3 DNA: TGTGCCAGCAGTGAATCGCAGGGCATGAACACTGAAGCTTTCTTT
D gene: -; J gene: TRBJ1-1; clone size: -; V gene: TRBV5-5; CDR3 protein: CASTRMGGVAFF; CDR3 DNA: TGTGCCAGCACCCGAATGGGGGGAGTAGCTTTCTTT
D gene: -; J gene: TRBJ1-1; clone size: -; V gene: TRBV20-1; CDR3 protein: CSARTVGNTEAFF; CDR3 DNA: TGCAGTGCTAGGACCGTGGGAAACACTGAAGCTTTCTTT
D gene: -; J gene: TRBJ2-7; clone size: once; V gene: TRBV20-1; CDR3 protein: CSATGQSSYEQYF; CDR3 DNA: TGCAGTGCTACAGGACAGAGCTCCTACGAGCAGTACTTC
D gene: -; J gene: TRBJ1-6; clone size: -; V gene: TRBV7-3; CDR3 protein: CASSPTGWNSPLHF; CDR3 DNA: TGTGCCAGCAGCCCTACAGGGTGGAATTCACCCCTCCACTTT
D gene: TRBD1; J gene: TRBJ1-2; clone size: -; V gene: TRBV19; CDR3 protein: CASSPRTGYGYTF; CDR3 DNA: TGTGCCAGTAGCCCCCGGACAGGGTATGGCTACACCTTC
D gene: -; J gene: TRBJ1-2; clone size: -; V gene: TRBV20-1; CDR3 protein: CSARGRMANYGYTF; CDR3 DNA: TGCAGTGCTAGAGGGCGGATGGCTAACTATGGCTACACCTTC
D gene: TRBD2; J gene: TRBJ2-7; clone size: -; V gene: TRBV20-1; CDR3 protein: CSASKVAGVYEQYF; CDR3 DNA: TGCAGTGCTAGTAAGGTAGCGGGGGTCTACGAGCAGTACTTC
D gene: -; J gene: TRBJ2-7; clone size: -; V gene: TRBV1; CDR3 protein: CTPLYEQYF; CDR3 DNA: TGCACCCCGCTCTACGAGCAGTACTTC
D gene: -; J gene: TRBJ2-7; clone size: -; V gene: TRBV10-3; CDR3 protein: CAISGTPYEQYF; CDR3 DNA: TGTGCCATCAGTGGAACCCCCTACGAGCAGTACTTC
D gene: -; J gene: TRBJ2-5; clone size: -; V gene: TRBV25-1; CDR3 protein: CASSDAGVEETQYF; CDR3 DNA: TGTGCCAGCAGTGATGCCGGGGTTGAGGAGACCCAGTACTTC
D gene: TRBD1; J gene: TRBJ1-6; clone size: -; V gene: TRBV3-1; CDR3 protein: CASSQGQGQNNSPLHF; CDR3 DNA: TGTGCCAGCAGCCAAGGCCAGGGACAGAATAATTCACCCCTCCACTTT
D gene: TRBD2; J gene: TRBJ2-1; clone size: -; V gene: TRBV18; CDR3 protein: CASSPGRGVYNEQFF; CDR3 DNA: TGTGCCAGCTCACCAGGGAGGGGAGTCTACAATGAGCAGTTCTTC
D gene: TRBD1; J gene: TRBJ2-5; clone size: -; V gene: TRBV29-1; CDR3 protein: CSVGTGVGETQYF; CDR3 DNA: TGCAGCGTGGGGACAGGGGTAGGGGAGACCCAGTACTTC
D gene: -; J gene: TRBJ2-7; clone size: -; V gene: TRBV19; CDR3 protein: CASSTDRNSNEQYF; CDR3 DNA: TGTGCCAGTAGTACAGACAGGAATTCTAACGAGCAGTACTTC
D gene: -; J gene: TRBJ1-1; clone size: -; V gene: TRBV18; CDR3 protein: CASSPPWSTEAFF; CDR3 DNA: TGTGCCAGCTCACCACCGTGGAGTACTGAAGCTTTCTTT
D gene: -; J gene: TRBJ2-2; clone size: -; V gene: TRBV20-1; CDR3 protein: CSAREAGLTGELFF; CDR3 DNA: TGCAGTGCTAGAGAGGCGGGACTTACCGGGGAGCTGTTTTTT
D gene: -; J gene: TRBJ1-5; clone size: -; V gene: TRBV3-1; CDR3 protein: CASSQGQINQPQHF; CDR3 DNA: TGTGCCAGCAGCCAGGGTCAGATCAATCAGCCCCAGCATTTT
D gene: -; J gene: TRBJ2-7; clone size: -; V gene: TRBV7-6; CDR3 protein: CASSLDTTYEQYF; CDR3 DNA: TGTGCCAGCAGCTTAGACACGACTTACGAGCAGTACTTC
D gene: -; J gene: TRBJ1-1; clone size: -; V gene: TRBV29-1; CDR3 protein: CSVARTVGGNTEAFF; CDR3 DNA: TGCAGCGTTGCTCGGACAGTTGGAGGGAACACTGAAGCTTTCTTT
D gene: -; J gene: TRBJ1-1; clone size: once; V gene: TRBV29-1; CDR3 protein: CSAGGQRNTEAFF; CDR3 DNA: TGCAGCGCTGGTGGACAGCGGAACACTGAAGCTTTCTTT
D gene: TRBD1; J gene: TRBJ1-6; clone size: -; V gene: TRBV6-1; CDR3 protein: CASSLPKRDSHF; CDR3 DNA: TGTGCCAGCAGTCTCCCTAAGCGGGACAGCCACTTT
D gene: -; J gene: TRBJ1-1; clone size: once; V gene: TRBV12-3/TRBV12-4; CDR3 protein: CASLGGAENTEAFF; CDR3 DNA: TGTGCCAGTTTAGGAGGGGCGGAAAACACTGAAGCTTTCTTT
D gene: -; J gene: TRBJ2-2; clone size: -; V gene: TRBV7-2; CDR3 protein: CASSSGRQGRAGELFF; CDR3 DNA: TGTGCCAGCAGCTCTGGGAGGCAGGGGAGGGCCGGGGAGCTGTTTTTT
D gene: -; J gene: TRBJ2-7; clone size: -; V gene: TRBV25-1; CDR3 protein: CASSEWGQAGGGEQYF; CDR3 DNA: TGTGCCAGCAGTGAATGGGGGCAGGCCGGCGGTGGTGAGCAGTACTTC
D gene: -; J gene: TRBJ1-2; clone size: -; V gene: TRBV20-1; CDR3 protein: CSARRDGNYGYTF; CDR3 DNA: TGCAGTGCTAGACGGGACGGTAACTATGGCTACACCTTC
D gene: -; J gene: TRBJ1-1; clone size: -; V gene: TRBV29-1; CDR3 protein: CSVQRNIMNTEAFF; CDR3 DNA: TGCAGCGTCCAGAGGAACATTATGAACACTGAAGCTTTCTTT
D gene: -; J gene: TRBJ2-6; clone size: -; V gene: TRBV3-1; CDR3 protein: CASSHNGAGANVLTF; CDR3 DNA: TGTGCCAGCAGCCACAACGGCGCTGGGGCCAACGTCCTGACTTTC